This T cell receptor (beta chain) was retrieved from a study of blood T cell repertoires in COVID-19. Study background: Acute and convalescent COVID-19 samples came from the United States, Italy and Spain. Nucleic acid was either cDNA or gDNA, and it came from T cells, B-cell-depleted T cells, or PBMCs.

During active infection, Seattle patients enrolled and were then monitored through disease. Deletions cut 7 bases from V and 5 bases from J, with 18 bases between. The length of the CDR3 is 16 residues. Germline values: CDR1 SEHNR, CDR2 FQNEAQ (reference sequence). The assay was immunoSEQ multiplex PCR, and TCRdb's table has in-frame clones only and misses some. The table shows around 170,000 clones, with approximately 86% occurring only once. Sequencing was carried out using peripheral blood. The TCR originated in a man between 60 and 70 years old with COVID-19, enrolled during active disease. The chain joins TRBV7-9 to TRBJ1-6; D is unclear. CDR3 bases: TGTGCCAGCACCCTGTTTATGACCGAGGATAATTCACCCCTCCACTTT. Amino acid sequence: CASTLFMTEDNSPLHF.